This TCR beta chain comes out of a study of T cell repertoires and HLA-DP antigens. Looking at the study overall: Versus self, one alloantigen differed at one groove amino acid, the other at ten.

V was cut by 1 base and J by 0 bases, with 16 bases left in between. The CDR3 extends over 18 amino acids. Germline-derived CDR1 and CDR2 are SGHVS and FQNEAQ. Untouched CD4+ T cells were isolated by negative selection, averaging roughly 98% purity. As for this clone: The antigen is unknown.

The PCR primers covered 54 TRBV and 13 TRBJ segments. Sequencing used immunoSEQ multiplex PCR; TCRdb keeps in-frame clones, though not all of them. The table shows some 110,000 clones, with more than 85% occurring only once. This chain uses TRBV7-8 with TRBJ1-3, with unresolved D. The sequence was collected from a woman under 30 in good health and CMV-seronegative. Sequenced material: CD4+ T cells from PBMCs. In DNA, the CDR3 is TGTGCCAGCAGCTTAGTACGGCTTTCGCCTATCTCTGGAAACACCATATATTTT. This encodes CASSLVRLSPISGNTIYF.